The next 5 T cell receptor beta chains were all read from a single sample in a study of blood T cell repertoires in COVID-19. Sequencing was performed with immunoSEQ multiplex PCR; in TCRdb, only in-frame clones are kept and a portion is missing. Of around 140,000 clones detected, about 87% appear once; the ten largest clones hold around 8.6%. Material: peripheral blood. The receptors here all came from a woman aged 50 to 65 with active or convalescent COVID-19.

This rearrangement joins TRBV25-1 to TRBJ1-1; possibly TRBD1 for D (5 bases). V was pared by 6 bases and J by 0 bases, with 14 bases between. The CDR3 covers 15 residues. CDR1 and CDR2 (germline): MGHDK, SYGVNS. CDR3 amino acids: CASRTADSLNTEAFF. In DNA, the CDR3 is TGTGCCAGCAGGACTGCTGACAGTTTGAACACTGAAGCTTTCTTT. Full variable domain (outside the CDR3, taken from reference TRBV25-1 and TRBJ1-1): EADIYQTPRYLVIGTGKKITLECSQTMGHDKMYWYQQDPGMELHLIHYSYGVNSTEKGDLSSESTVSRIRTEHFPLTLESARPSHTSQYLCASRTADSLNTEAFFGQGTRLTVV.

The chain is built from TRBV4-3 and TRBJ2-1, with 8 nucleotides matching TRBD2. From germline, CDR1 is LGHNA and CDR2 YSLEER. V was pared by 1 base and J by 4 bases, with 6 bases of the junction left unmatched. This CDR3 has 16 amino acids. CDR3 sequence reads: CASSQVSGGAYNEQFF. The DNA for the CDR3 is TGCGCCAGCAGCCAAGTAAGCGGGGGAGCTTACAATGAGCAGTTCTTC.

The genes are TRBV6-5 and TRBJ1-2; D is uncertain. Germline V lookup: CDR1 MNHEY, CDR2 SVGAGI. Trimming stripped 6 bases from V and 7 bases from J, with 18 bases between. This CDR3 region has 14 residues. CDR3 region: CASRIDSNIFGYTF. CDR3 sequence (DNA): TGTGCCAGCAGGATAGACTCTAACATATTTGGCTACACCTTC.

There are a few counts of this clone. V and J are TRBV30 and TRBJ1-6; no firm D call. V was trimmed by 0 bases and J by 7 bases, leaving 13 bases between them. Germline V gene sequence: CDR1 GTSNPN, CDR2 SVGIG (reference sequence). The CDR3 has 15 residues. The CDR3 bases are TGTGCCTGGAGTGTAACACATTTATTCAATTCACCCCTCCACTTT. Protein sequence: CAWSVTHLFNSPLHF.

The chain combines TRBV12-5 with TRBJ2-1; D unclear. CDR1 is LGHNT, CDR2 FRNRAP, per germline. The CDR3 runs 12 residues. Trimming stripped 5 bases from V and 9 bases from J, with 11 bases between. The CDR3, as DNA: TGTGCTAGTGGTCCCCGGGTAGGTGAGCAGTTCTTC. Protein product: CASGPRVGEQFF.